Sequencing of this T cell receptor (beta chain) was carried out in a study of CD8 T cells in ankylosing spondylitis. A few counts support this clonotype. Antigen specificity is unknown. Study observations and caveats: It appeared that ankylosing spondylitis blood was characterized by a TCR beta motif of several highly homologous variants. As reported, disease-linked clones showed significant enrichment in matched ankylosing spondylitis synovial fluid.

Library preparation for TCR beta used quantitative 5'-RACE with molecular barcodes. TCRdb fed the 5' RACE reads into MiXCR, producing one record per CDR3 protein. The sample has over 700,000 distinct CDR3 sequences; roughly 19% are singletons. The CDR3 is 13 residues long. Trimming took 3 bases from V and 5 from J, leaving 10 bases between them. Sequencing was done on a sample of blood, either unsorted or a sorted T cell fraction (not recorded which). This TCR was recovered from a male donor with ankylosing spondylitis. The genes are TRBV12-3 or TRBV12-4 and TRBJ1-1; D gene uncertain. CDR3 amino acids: CASSLFSETEAFF. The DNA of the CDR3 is TGTGCCAGCAGTTTGTTTTCGGAAACTGAAGCTTTCTTT.